Following are 2 T cell receptor beta chains from one sample sequenced in a study of T cell clusters in autoimmune cytopenias. Multiplex touch-down PCR amplified TRB using TRB-A and TRB-B pools in one tube. TCRdb re-called the multiplex PCR reads; one entry per CDR3 protein, DNA not given. The sample's table shows fewer than 7,500 distinct CDR3 sequences. Each sample's input was 200 to 250 ng genomic DNA, some 40,000 genome equivalents. These records were also assigned to another study, of T cell repertoires in aging, cancer and after chemotherapy.

Specimen: peripheral blood. Every receptor here comes from a human donor in good health.

This chain links TRBV6-2 or TRBV6-3 with TRBJ1-5; the D call of TRBD1 rests on TCRdb alone, since no DNA is present to check it. Germline V lookup: CDR1 MNHEY, CDR2 SVGEGT. The CDR3 length is 15 residues. CDR3 sequence: CASSYGGSGNQPQHF.

The rearrangement joins TRBV30 to TRBJ2-5; checking the TCRdb D call of TRBD1 is not possible without DNA. CDR3 length equals 13 residues. CDR1 is GTSNPN and CDR2 is SVGIG in the germline V gene (reference sequence). The CDR3 loop is CAWTGGAQETQYF.